The 24 T cell receptor beta chains listed next were all sequenced from one sample in a study of shared clonotypes between healthy human individuals. Measured with immunoSEQ multiplex PCR; TCRdb has only the in-frame clones, and not every one. Here the sample spans roughly 2.4 million clones, 95% being singletons. The sample consisted of naive CD4+ T cells sorted from blood. Subset noted: CD45RA+ positively selected. Receptors originate from a young man in good health.

The rearrangement joins TRBV10-3 to TRBJ2-5; D is undetermined. Germline values: CDR1 ENHRY, CDR2 SYGVKD. With 8 bases removed from V and 3 bases from J, the gap between germline ends came to 7 bases. The CDR3 covers 11 residues. The CDR3 region is CAIGQEETQYF. In nucleotides, the CDR3 is TGTGCCATCGGCCAGGAAGAGACCCAGTACTTC.

This clone was seen just once. The chain links TRBV18 to TRBJ2-4; TRBD1 is a possible D gene (7 bases). This CDR3 has 14 amino acids. The germline V gene encodes CDR1 KGHSH and CDR2 LQKENI. V was pared by 6 bases and J by 0 bases, with 9 bases between. This CDR3 is CASSQGGAKNIQYF. CDR3 sequence (DNA): TGTGCCAGCTCGCAGGGGGGAGCCAAAAACATTCAGTACTTC. The whole variable domain, remainder taken from reference TRBV18 and TRBJ2-4, is NAGVMQNPRHLVRRRGQEARLRCSPMKGHSHVYWYRQLPEEGLKFMVYLQKENIIDESGMPKERFSAEFPKEGPSILRIQQVVRGDSAAYFCASSQGGAKNIQYFGAGTRLSVL.

This clone was observed once. The chain links TRBV6-4 to TRBJ1-5, with 7 bases matching TRBD1. The CDR3 runs to 15 residues. CDR1 is MRHNA, CDR2 SNTAGT, per germline. With V trimmed by 6 bases and J by 6 bases, 11 bases remained unmatched. The CDR3 sequence: CASRVREGATQPQHF. In DNA form, the CDR3 reads TGTGCCAGCAGAGTGAGGGAGGGGGCGACTCAGCCCCAGCATTTT.

For this clone: This same CDR3 is encoded by further DNA sequences in the sample. The rearrangement joins TRBV2 to TRBJ2-7, with a tentative D call TRBD2 (5 bases). The V end was cut by 7 bases, the J end by 0 bases, with 10 bases between. This CDR3 has 13 amino acids. Germline loops: CDR1 SNHLY, CDR2 FYNNEI. The CDR3 spells CASNGGLSYEQYF. CDR3 sequence (DNA): TGTGCCAGCAACGGCGGGCTCTCCTACGAGCAGTACTTC.

The genes are TRBV9 and TRBJ1-1; D not certain. The V end lost 7 bases, the J end lost 4 bases, and 17 bases lay between the germline ends. The CDR3 is 14 amino acids. Germline assignment: CDR1 SGDLS and CDR2 YYNGEE. CDR3 protein: CASGTGIGGTEAFF. The CDR3 DNA sequence: TGTGCCAGCGGAACTGGGATAGGCGGCACTGAAGCTTTCTTT.

This chain connects TRBV5-4 to TRBJ2-7, with D unresolved. This CDR3 is built from 13 residues. Trimming removed 2 bases at V and 2 bases at J, with 8 bases between. Looked up from germline, CDR1 is SGHNT and CDR2 is YYREEE (reference sequence). This CDR3 reads CASSFLGTYEQYF. DNA of the CDR3: TGTGCCAGCAGCTTTCTAGGGACCTACGAGCAGTACTTC.

The chain recombines TRBV2 with TRBJ2-2; TRBD2 might be the D (6 bases). CDR3 length: 14 amino acids. Germline values: CDR1 SNHLY, CDR2 FYNNEI. Trimming cost V 7 bases and J 0 bases, with 9 bases left between them. The CDR3 reads CASKRDSNTGELFF. DNA of the CDR3: TGTGCCAGCAAACGGGACTCGAACACCGGGGAGCTGTTTTTT.

This clone was picked up one time. CDR3 nucleotide sequence: TGCGCCAGCAGCCAAGACAGGGGGTCTGGGGCCAACGTCCTGACTTTC. Protein: CASSQDRGSGANVLTF. The gene calls are TRBV4-1 and TRBJ2-6, with 7 bases aligning to TRBD1. CDR1 and CDR2 (germline): MGHRA, YSYEKL. This CDR3 spans 16 amino acids. The V and J ends lost 0 bases and 1 base, in that order; junction bases with no gene match: 0.

The chain employs TRBV6-5 and TRBJ2-1; 7 nucleotides agree with TRBD1. Looked up from germline, CDR1 is MNHEY and CDR2 is SVGAGI. V shed 8 bases, J shed 3 bases, and the junction held 7 bases outside the gene matches. The CDR3 contains 14 residues. The CDR3, as DNA: TGTGCCAGCGCGATACAGGGGAACTACAATGAGCAGTTCTTC. The encoded protein is CASAIQGNYNEQFF.

The chain employs TRBV6-1 and TRBJ2-7; D ambiguous. The CDR3 consists of 14 residues. Germline V lookup: CDR1 MNHNS, CDR2 SASEGT. The germline V and J ends were trimmed by 4 bases and 1 base, with 11 bases remaining between them. CDR3 sequence: CASSALVLSYEQYF. CDR3 sequence (DNA): TGTGCCAGCAGTGCCCTTGTCCTGTCCTACGAGCAGTACTTC.

The chain is built from TRBV28 and TRBJ2-5; TRBD2 aligns across 10 bases. Germline CDR1 is MDHEN and CDR2 is SYDVKM. With 4 bases clipped from V and 6 bases from J, the junction kept 14 bases outside the gene matches. The CDR3 length is 17 residues. This CDR3 reads CASSSARWASGGQTQYF. Written as DNA, the CDR3 is TGTGCCAGCAGTTCCGCCAGATGGGCTAGCGGGGGCCAGACCCAGTACTTC.

V usage is TRBV11-2 and J usage is TRBJ1-6; D not certain. The germline V gene encodes CDR1 SGHAT and CDR2 FQNNGV. Trimming stripped 7 bases from V and 7 bases from J, with 11 bases between. The CDR3 has 13 amino acids. The chain's CDR3 is CASKATENSPLHF. The CDR3 nucleotides read TGTGCCAGCAAGGCCACGGAGAATTCACCCCTCCACTTT.

In its sample, this clone was seen a few times. V gene TRBV25-1 combines with J gene TRBJ2-7; perhaps TRBD1 as D (6 bases). Germline lookup yields CDR1 MGHDK and CDR2 SYGVNS. There are 14 residues in the CDR3. The V end was cut by 1 base, the J end by 4 bases, with 11 bases between. This chain's CDR3 is CASSESGGVYEQYF. For the CDR3, the DNA is TGTGCCAGCAGTGAATCTGGGGGCGTTTACGAGCAGTACTTC.

The rearrangement links TRBV27 to TRBJ1-4; TRBD1 is a possible D gene (5 bases). Germline values: CDR1 MNHEY, CDR2 SMNVEV (reference sequence). The germline V and J ends were trimmed by 4 bases and 4 bases, with 16 bases remaining between them. The CDR3 has 16 amino acids. CDR3 bases: TGTGCCAGCAGTTCCTTGGGACGTAGGTATAATGAAAAACTGTTTTTT. Its translation is CASSSLGRRYNEKLFF.

This chain links TRBV28 with TRBJ1-5; D perhaps matches TRBD1 (6 bases). V was cut by 6 bases and J by 4 bases, with 10 bases left in between. The germline gives CDR1 MDHEN, CDR2 SYDVKM. The CDR3 is 13 residues long. The CDR3 DNA sequence: TGTGCCAGCAGAACAGGGTGGAATCAGCCCCAGCATTTT. Amino acid sequence: CASRTGWNQPQHF.

The V and J genes are TRBV19 and TRBJ1-2, with D possibly being TRBD1 (5 bases). The CDR3 extends over 14 amino acids. V gave up 10 bases and J gave up 2 bases, with 17 bases separating them. The germline V gene encodes CDR1 LNHDA and CDR2 SQIVND (reference sequence). The DNA of the CDR3 is TGTGCCACTACGAGAGACAGAGTAAACTATGGCTACACCTTC. As protein: CATTRDRVNYGYTF.

This clone was recorded only once. CDR3 sequence reads: CASSFWGPYEQYF. CDR3 nucleotides: TGTGCCAGCAGCTTCTGGGGGCCCTACGAGCAGTACTTC. This chain links TRBV5-4 with TRBJ2-7; maybe TRBD1 (6 bases). Germline CDR1 is SGHNT and CDR2 is YYREEE (reference sequence). Trimming cost V 2 bases and J 2 bases, with 8 bases left between them. This CDR3 region has 13 residues.

The rearrangement joins TRBV19 to TRBJ2-7; 9 bases agree with TRBD1. CDR3 length: 15 residues. Germline CDR1 reads LNHDA; CDR2 reads SQIVND (reference sequence). V shed 3 bases and J 3 bases; nucleotides not matched to a gene: 6. CDR3: CASSMRQGGSYEQYF. Here the CDR3 DNA reads TGTGCCAGTAGTATGCGACAGGGGGGCAGCTACGAGCAGTACTTC.

This chain uses TRBV19 with TRBJ1-2; 7 bases fit TRBD1. Germline V lookup: CDR1 LNHDA, CDR2 SQIVND (reference sequence). The CDR3 contains 13 residues. The trim removed 5 bases at V and 6 bases at J, leaving 6 bases unmatched. For the CDR3, the DNA is TGTGCCAGTAGTCCGACAGGGACCCATGGCTACACCTTC. Translating it yields CASSPTGTHGYTF.

The chain carries TRBV7-9 and TRBJ1-5; D unresolved. V lost 8 bases to trimming and J lost 0 bases, with 8 bases between them. The CDR3 is made up of 13 amino acids. CDR1 is SEHNR, CDR2 FQNEAQ, per germline (reference sequence). CDR3 region: CASARDSNQPQHF. CDR3 DNA sequence: TGTGCCAGCGCGCGGGATAGCAATCAGCCCCAGCATTTT. The full variable domain, with the rest looked up from reference TRBV7-9 and TRBJ1-5, is DTGVSQNPRHKITKRGQNVTFRCDPISEHNRLYWYRQTLGQGPEFLTYFQNEAQLEKSRLLSDRFSAERPKGSFSTLEIQRTEQGDSAMYLCASARDSNQPQHFGDGTRLSIL.

The V call is TRBV7-2, the J call TRBJ2-5; D might be TRBD2 (5 bases). CDR1 and CDR2 from the germline V gene are SGHTA and FQGNSA. Trimming stripped 2 bases from V and 7 bases from J, with 14 bases between. The CDR3 extends over 14 amino acids. Here the CDR3 reads CASSLSQVAGTQYF. CDR3 coding DNA: TGTGCCAGCAGCTTATCGCAGGTTGCGGGGACCCAGTACTTC.

The chain uses TRBV28 and TRBJ2-3, with D uncertain. The V gene lost 3 bases and the J gene lost 3 bases, with 16 bases spanning the gap. The germline V gene encodes CDR1 MDHEN and CDR2 SYDVKM. The CDR3 runs to 16 residues. The CDR3 loop reads CASSFKTWSLTDTQYF. DNA of the CDR3: TGTGCCAGCAGTTTTAAAACGTGGAGCCTGACAGATACGCAGTATTTT.

The rearrangement uses TRBV7-2 and TRBJ1-4; TRBD1 matches 7 bases. Germline loops: CDR1 SGHTA, CDR2 FQGNSA. There are 14 residues in the CDR3. J lost 8 bases, V lost 3 bases, and 6 bases had no gene match. The CDR3 protein is CASSLGQTPEKLFF. The CDR3 DNA is TGTGCCAGCAGCTTGGGACAGACACCCGAAAAACTGTTTTTT. Using reference TRBV7-2 and TRBJ1-4 for the parts outside the CDR3, the full variable domain is GAGVSQSPSNKVTEKGKDVELRCDPISGHTALYWYRQSLGQGLEFLIYFQGNSAPDKSGLPSDRFSAERTGGSVSTLTIQRTQQEDSAVYLCASSLGQTPEKLFFGSGTQLSVL.

The gene calls are TRBV5-4 and TRBJ2-3; D is possibly TRBD2 (6 bases). This CDR3 is built from 13 residues. The ends were cut back, 3 bases at V and 2 bases at J, with 7 bases in the middle. The germline gives CDR1 SGHNT, CDR2 YYREEE (reference sequence). This CDR3 is CASSSGDTDTQYF. The CDR3 coding sequence is TGTGCCAGCAGCTCGGGAGACACAGATACGCAGTATTTT.